This entry lists 13 T cell receptor beta chains sequenced from one sample in a study of blood T cell repertoires in COVID-19. TCRdb keeps only in-frame clones here, not all; method: immunoSEQ multiplex PCR. The sample contains roughly 49,000 clones, roughly 84% of which appear only once. Sequenced material: peripheral blood. All receptors derive from a man older than 75 with active COVID-19.

The chain links TRBV30 to TRBJ1-5; D remains unclear. CDR3 length: 13 residues. In germline, CDR1 is GTSNPN, CDR2 SVGIG (reference sequence). Trimming cost V 0 bases and J 3 bases, with 6 bases left between them. CDR3 amino acids: CAWSVQHNQPQHF. The DNA for the CDR3 is TGTGCCTGGAGTGTACAGCACAATCAGCCCCAGCATTTT. The full variable domain, completed using reference TRBV30 and TRBJ1-5, is SQTIHQWPATLVQPVGSPLSLECTVEGTSNPNLYWYRQAAGRGLQLLFYSVGIGQISSEVPQNLSASRPQDRQFILSSKKLLLSDSGFYLCAWSVQHNQPQHFGDGTRLSIL.

This rearrangement joins TRBV28 to TRBJ2-7, with D possibly TRBD1 on 5 matching bases. The CDR3 loop spans 13 amino acids. CDR1 MDHEN and CDR2 SYDVKM come from the germline V gene. Trimming pared 6 bases from V and 4 bases from J, leaving 13 bases between. CDR3 DNA: TGTGCCAGCAGAAAATCAACAGGTTACGAGCAGTACTTC. Translating gives CASRKSTGYEQYF.

The rearrangement joins TRBV6-5 to TRBJ1-2; 11 nucleotides agree with TRBD1. J lost 6 bases, V lost 0 bases, and 3 bases had no gene match. The CDR3 runs to 15 residues. CDR1 MNHEY and CDR2 SVGAGI come from the germline V gene. In DNA, the CDR3 is TGTGCCAGCAGTTACTCGGGACAGGGGGAGAATGGCTACACCTTC. As protein: CASSYSGQGENGYTF.

This chain links TRBV4-1 with TRBJ2-7; D possibly corresponds to TRBD1 (6 bases). Germline V gives CDR1 MGHRA, CDR2 YSYEKL. Trimming removed 0 bases from V and 7 bases from J, with 10 bases in between. The CDR3 runs to 13 residues. CDR3 residues: CASSQDQGGEQYF. In DNA, the CDR3 is TGCGCCAGCAGCCAAGATCAAGGGGGAGAGCAGTACTTC.

The chain couples TRBV12-3 or TRBV12-4 to TRBJ2-7; D is uncertain. CDR3 length: 13 residues. V was cut by 4 bases and J by 3 bases, with 10 bases left in between. CDR3 loop: CASSSGRYYEQYF. The DNA of the CDR3 is TGTGCCAGCAGTTCTGGCCGATACTACGAGCAGTACTTC.

This sequence joins TRBV6-5 and TRBJ1-1; D is unresolved. The germline V and J ends were trimmed by 6 bases and 6 bases, with 8 bases remaining between them. The length of the CDR3 is 11 residues. Germline values: CDR1 MNHEY, CDR2 SVGAGI. The CDR3 nucleotides read TGTGCCAGCAGCCCGGGATCTGAAGCTTTCTTT. Translated, it gives CASSPGSEAFF.

V and J are TRBV28 and TRBJ1-4, with D unresolved. Per the germline V gene, CDR1 is MDHEN and CDR2 is SYDVKM. The CDR3 loop spans 14 amino acids. V lost 5 bases and J lost 8, with 15 bases in between. CDR3 nucleotides: TGTGCCAGCAGTGTACAGAGTACCAGGGAAAAACTGTTTTTT. It is translated as CASSVQSTREKLFF.

The V call is TRBV11-2, the J call TRBJ1-6, with D tentatively TRBD1 (5 bases). The CDR3 runs 15 residues. Per germline, CDR1 SGHAT and CDR2 FQNNGV. Between the trimmed V and J ends, which lost 4 bases and 7 bases, there was a span of 14 bases. The CDR3 region is CASSSIQERNSPLHF. In DNA, the CDR3 is TGTGCCAGCAGCTCGATACAGGAGAGAAATTCACCCCTCCACTTT.

The chain combines TRBV5-8 with TRBJ2-7; 16 bases map to TRBD2. CDR1 and CDR2 (germline): SGHTS, YDEGEE. V lost 4 bases and J lost 5; bases outside the gene matches: 6. This CDR3 region has 16 residues. The CDR3 sequence is CASSEGTSGRVNEQYF. CDR3 sequence (DNA): TGTGCCAGCAGCGAAGGGACTAGCGGGAGGGTTAACGAGCAGTACTTC.

The chain links TRBV15 to TRBJ2-7; 10 bases line up with TRBD1. In germline, CDR1 is LNHNV, CDR2 YYDKDF (reference sequence). Trimming cost V 5 bases and J 7 bases; bases outside gene matches: 11. This CDR3 is built from 15 residues. CDR3 sequence reads: CATSLDGQGVDEQYF. DNA of the CDR3: TGTGCCACCAGCCTAGACGGACAGGGGGTTGATGAGCAGTACTTC.

This chain connects TRBV6-1 to TRBJ1-1, with 9 nucleotides matching TRBD1. The CDR3 loop spans 15 amino acids. V gave up 3 bases and J gave up 7 bases; unmatched junction bases: 9. Germline-derived CDR1 and CDR2 are MNHNS and SASEGT. CDR3 amino acids: CASSEGGQGSGEAFF. The CDR3 DNA follows: TGTGCCAGCAGTGAGGGGGGACAGGGCTCCGGTGAAGCTTTCTTT.

The chain has TRBV28 and TRBJ2-5; D is undetermined. CDR3 length: 14 amino acids. Germline V gives CDR1 MDHEN, CDR2 SYDVKM. V lost 3 bases and J lost 5, with 13 bases in between. DNA of the CDR3: TGTGCCAGCAGTTTGCTAATCGGTTCGGAGACCCAGTACTTC. Protein product: CASSLLIGSETQYF.

V usage is TRBV6-2 or TRBV6-3 and J usage is TRBJ1-1; no clear D. Trimming took off 5 bases at V and 0 bases at J, with 7 bases between the two ends. CDR1 MNHEY and CDR2 SVGEGT come from the germline V gene. The CDR3 consists of 13 residues. The CDR3 DNA follows: TGTGCCAGCAGTCCAATAGTGAACACTGAAGCTTTCTTT. It codes for CASSPIVNTEAFF.